Given below is one T cell receptor beta chain in context. The entry originates in a study of blood T cells in healthy people across ages. The CDR3 contains 13 residues. Germline V CDR1 and CDR2: MGHRA, YSYEKL. The germline V and J ends were trimmed by 3 bases and 9 bases, with 12 bases remaining between them. PCR was performed a second time for about 7 to 11 cycles using a sample-barcoded 5' primer and a J-beta primer mix. TCRdb reanalysed the 5' RACE reads using MiXCR and keeps one entry per CDR3 protein. The data show roughly 860,000 distinct CDR3 sequences, with around two thirds seen just once and about 27% held by the top ten. Individuals who donated were healthy Caucasians from Russia aged about 6 to 100.

The receptor was isolated from a man younger than 40 in good health. The chain uses TRBV4-1 and TRBJ1-5; TRBD1 is a possible D gene (5 bases). The sequencing input was blood. CDR3 sequence reads: CASSQDINRPQHF. As DNA, the CDR3 is TGCGCCAGCAGCCAGGACATAAACAGGCCCCAGCATTTT.